These 32 T cell receptor beta chains originate from one sample sequenced in a study of OX40 agonist ivuxolimab in advanced cancers. Produced via immunoSEQ multiplex PCR; TCRdb's table is partial and in-frame only. The sample lists approximately 82,000 clones, 88% occurring once. The sequences come from CD4+ or CD8+ T cells sorted from blood, collected in a trial of the OX40 agonist ivuxolimab. These receptors all stem from an adult with an advanced solid tumor such as melanoma, head and neck, liver or kidney cancer.

A single count supports this clone. V usage is TRBV5-1 and J usage is TRBJ2-2; TRBD1 aligns across 10 bases. Germline V gene lookup returns CDR1 SGHRS and CDR2 YFSETQ. The CDR3 extends over 15 amino acids. The V gene end was trimmed by 4 bases and the J gene end by 4 bases; junction bases not matched to a gene: 4. The CDR3 bases are TGCGCCAGCAGCAAAGGACAGGGGGGCACCGGGGAGCTGTTTTTT. Translated, it gives CASSKGQGGTGELFF.

The chain employs TRBV9 and TRBJ1-2, with 8 bases fitting TRBD1. V trimming: 4 bases; J trimming: 8 bases; junction bases outside the gene matches: 1. The CDR3 sequence is 11 residues long. The germline gives CDR1 SGDLS, CDR2 YYNGEE. DNA for the CDR3: TGTGCCAGCAGCAACAGGGGGGGCTACACCTTC. It specifies CASSNRGGYTF.

The chain links TRBV7-2 to TRBJ2-3; TRBD2 aligns across 8 bases. The CDR3 sequence is 14 residues long. V dropped 5 bases and J dropped 3; count of bases not matched to a gene: 4. CDR1 and CDR2 (germline): SGHTA, FQGNSA. The CDR3 region has the DNA TGTGCCAGCAGCACGGGACTAGAGACAGATACGCAGTATTTT. It specifies CASSTGLETDTQYF.

This rearrangement joins TRBV9 to TRBJ2-5; 9 bases match TRBD2. The better agreement between TRBJ2-7 and the DNA end casts doubt on the J call. Germline-derived CDR1 and CDR2 are SGDLS and YYNGEE. CDR3 length: 15 amino acids. In DNA form, the CDR3 reads TGTGCCAGCAGCTTTAGCGGGAGCTCTCCTTCCGAGCAGTACTTC. It codes for CASSFSGSSPSEQYF.

The chain has TRBV11-2 and TRBJ2-7, with 11 bases lining up with TRBD2. The junction had 3 bases not matched to a gene; V was cut back by 5 bases and J by 3 bases. Per germline, CDR1 SGHAT and CDR2 FQNNGV. The CDR3 contains 14 residues. CDR3 sequence (DNA): TGTGCCAGCAGCACAGGGACTAGCGGCTACGAGCAGTACTTC. It codes for CASSTGTSGYEQYF.

The CDR3 spells CASSIGDRAGELFF. The CDR3 DNA is TGTGCCAGTAGTATAGGGGACAGGGCCGGGGAGCTGTTTTTT. This chain joins TRBV19 and TRBJ2-2; 9 bases are a match to TRBD1. The length of the CDR3 is 14 residues. The junction had 0 bases not matched to a gene; V was cut back by 1 base and J by 6 bases. Germline V CDR1 and CDR2: LNHDA, SQIVND (reference sequence).

The chain links TRBV11-3 to TRBJ2-7, with 8 positions matching TRBD2. The CDR3 is 17 residues long. The V and J ends lost 1 base and 5 bases, in that order; junction bases with no gene match: 13. Germline assignment: CDR1 SGHNT and CDR2 YENEEA. CDR3 nucleotide sequence: TGTGCCAGCAGCTTAGTCTTTGGGTCGGGAGGGCCGGACGAGCAGTACTTC. Translating it yields CASSLVFGSGGPDEQYF.

V usage is TRBV5-1 and J usage is TRBJ2-2, with 10 positions matching TRBD1. Germline CDR1 reads SGHRS; CDR2 reads YFSETQ. V lost 4 bases to trimming and J lost 6 bases; unmatched junction nucleotides: 9. The CDR3 contains 16 residues. The CDR3 loop is CASSLTGQGFPGELFF. CDR3 coding DNA: TGCGCCAGCAGCCTTACGGGACAGGGGTTTCCCGGGGAGCTGTTTTTT.

The chain links TRBV18 to TRBJ1-2; D unresolved. Trimming cost V 0 bases and J 4 bases, with 12 bases left between them. The length of the CDR3 is 15 residues. Germline CDR1 and CDR2: KGHSH and LQKENI. CDR3 DNA sequence: TGTGCCAGCTCACCACCTCAAACGACGGTCTATGGCTACACCTTC. It specifies CASSPPQTTVYGYTF.

This sequence joins TRBV18 and TRBJ2-3; D gene ambiguous. CDR1 and CDR2 (germline): KGHSH, LQKENI. V gave up 4 bases and J gave up 0 bases, with 8 bases separating them. The CDR3 has 14 residues. CDR3 amino acids: CASSLAFSTDTQYF. DNA for the CDR3: TGTGCCAGCTCACTGGCTTTTAGCACAGATACGCAGTATTTT.

This clone was detected a few times. This chain links TRBV20-1 with TRBJ2-5; 7 bases are shared with TRBD1. With 3 bases clipped from V and 5 bases from J, the junction kept 0 bases outside the gene matches. This CDR3 region has 11 residues. Germline V gene data show CDR1 as DFQATT and CDR2 as SNEGSKA (reference sequence). The CDR3 coding sequence is TGCAGTGCTAGGACAGGGGAGACCCAGTACTTC. It is translated as CSARTGETQYF.

The rearrangement links TRBV6-1 to TRBJ2-7; 10 bases map to TRBD1. Trimming took 2 bases from V and 4 from J; bases not matched to a gene: 2. The germline V gene encodes CDR1 MNHNS and CDR2 SASEGT. The CDR3 has 14 amino acids. The CDR3 region has the DNA TGTGCCAGCAGTGAACTGGGACAGGGGTACGAGCAGTACTTC. Protein product: CASSELGQGYEQYF.

The chain joins TRBV18 to TRBJ2-3, with D tentatively TRBD1 (5 bases). Germline V gives CDR1 KGHSH, CDR2 LQKENI. The V and J ends lost 5 bases and 5 bases respectively, with 11 bases between them. This CDR3 has 13 amino acids. This CDR3 is CASSAGQGDTQYF. As DNA, the CDR3 is TGTGCCAGCTCAGCAGGCCAGGGAGATACGCAGTATTTT. The whole variable domain, remainder taken from reference TRBV18 and TRBJ2-3, is NAGVMQNPRHLVRRRGQEARLRCSPMKGHSHVYWYRQLPEEGLKFMVYLQKENIIDESGMPKERFSAEFPKEGPSILRIQQVVRGDSAAYFCASSAGQGDTQYFGPGTRLTVL.

The chain is built from TRBV6-1 and TRBJ1-5, with a weak D call TRBD1 (5 bases). Germline V gene sequence: CDR1 MNHNS, CDR2 SASEGT. With 6 bases removed from V and 5 bases from J, the gap between germline ends came to 11 bases. This CDR3 contains 13 residues. Here the CDR3 DNA reads TGTGCCAGCAGAGAGGGGTCCTATCAGCCCCAGCATTTT. Encoded protein: CASREGSYQPQHF.

V is TRBV6-4 and J is TRBJ2-2, with 8 bases lining up with TRBD1. Germline lookup yields CDR1 MRHNA and CDR2 SNTAGT. This CDR3 has 16 amino acids. Trimming took 5 bases from V and 6 from J; bases not matched to a gene: 11. CDR3 protein: CASSRLQGARAGELFF. The CDR3 nucleotides read TGTGCCAGCAGTCGACTCCAGGGGGCGCGAGCCGGGGAGCTGTTTTTT.

This rearrangement joins TRBV14 to TRBJ2-2, with TRBD1 matching 8 bases. This CDR3 comprises 15 residues. CDR1 is SGHDN, CDR2 FVKESK, per germline. V lost 6 bases to trimming and J lost 9 bases; unmatched junction nucleotides: 12. The CDR3 loop reads CASSPGGQASRELFF. The CDR3 coding sequence is TGTGCCAGCAGTCCCGGGGGACAGGCATCCAGGGAGCTGTTTTTT.

The chain is built from TRBV5-1 and TRBJ2-7; D perhaps matches TRBD1 (6 bases). Germline V gene data show CDR1 as SGHRS and CDR2 as YFSETQ. V was shortened by 3 bases and J by 2 bases, with 12 bases between the two germline ends. This CDR3 comprises 14 residues. The CDR3 nucleotides are TGCGCCAGCAGCTCGGGGACACCAGCCTACGAGCAGTACTTC. It yields the protein CASSSGTPAYEQYF.

This clone was observed once. The CDR3 sequence: CASSFNHQGDSPLHF. The CDR3 region has the DNA TGTGCCAGCAGCTTCAATCACCAGGGGGATTCACCCCTCCACTTT. The chain joins TRBV11-2 to TRBJ1-6; 7 bases align to TRBD1. J was trimmed by 8 bases and V by 3 bases; bases with no gene match: 7. Per germline, CDR1 SGHAT and CDR2 FQNNGV. The CDR3 is made up of 15 amino acids.

This chain connects TRBV28 to TRBJ1-2; D gene uncertain. This CDR3 has 15 amino acids. V was pared by 2 bases and J by 0 bases, with 10 bases between. Germline lookup yields CDR1 MDHEN and CDR2 SYDVKM. CDR3 DNA sequence: TGTGCCAGCAGTTTAATGGGGAAAGCTAACTATGGCTACACCTTC. Protein sequence: CASSLMGKANYGYTF.

The chain combines TRBV7-2 with TRBJ2-3; 8 bases align to TRBD2. Germline V gene data show CDR1 as SGHTA and CDR2 as FQGNSA. CDR3 length: 18 amino acids. V lost 2 bases and J lost 4; bases outside the gene matches: 14. The CDR3 DNA follows: TGTGCCAGCAGCTTACAAGGGGCGGGACTAGGGGTAGCAGATACGCAGTATTTT. Translated, it gives CASSLQGAGLGVADTQYF.

The V gene is TRBV6-5, the J gene TRBJ2-7; tentatively, D is TRBD1 (5 bases). From germline, CDR1 is MNHEY and CDR2 SVGAGI. With 7 bases removed from V and 3 bases from J, the gap between germline ends came to 7 bases. This CDR3 spans 11 amino acids. CDR3 residues: CASTQGYEQYF. The CDR3 DNA sequence: TGTGCCAGCACTCAGGGCTACGAGCAGTACTTC.

J is TRBJ2-7 and V is TRBV7-9, with D perhaps TRBD2 (6 bases). Germline V gives CDR1 SEHNR, CDR2 FQNEAQ (reference sequence). V was shortened by 1 base and J by 3 bases, with 13 bases between the two germline ends. This CDR3 is 15 amino acids long. This chain's CDR3 is CASSLVGGSLYEQYF. CDR3 bases: TGTGCCAGCAGCTTAGTTGGGGGGTCCCTCTACGAGCAGTACTTC. Full variable domain (rest looked up from reference TRBV7-9 and TRBJ2-7): DTGVSQNPRHKITKRGQNVTFRCDPISEHNRLYWYRQTLGQGPEFLTYFQNEAQLEKSRLLSDRFSAERPKGSFSTLEIQRTEQGDSAMYLCASSLVGGSLYEQYFGPGTRLTVT.

The chain couples TRBV6-4 to TRBJ1-2, with 7 bases that match TRBD1. J gave up 6 bases and V 0 bases, and 7 bases lay outside the gene matches. Germline CDR1 reads MRHNA; CDR2 reads SNTAGT. The CDR3 loop spans 15 amino acids. The CDR3 DNA reads as TGTGCCAGCAGTGACTCGACGACAGGGAGGCATGGCTACACCTTC. It codes for CASSDSTTGRHGYTF.

The V call is TRBV6-1, the J call TRBJ2-6, with D possibly matching TRBD1 (6 bases). With 6 bases removed from V and 0 bases from J, the gap between germline ends came to 9 bases. Per germline, CDR1 MNHNS and CDR2 SASEGT. This CDR3 has 15 amino acids. The CDR3 nucleotides read TGTGCCAGCAGCGACAGGCGCTCTGGGGCCAACGTCCTGACTTTC. Translated: CASSDRRSGANVLTF.

This clone was found a few times. V usage is TRBV7-9 and J usage is TRBJ2-2; D is uncertain. CDR1 and CDR2 (germline): SEHNR, FQNEAQ (reference sequence). Trimming removed 2 bases from V and 7 bases from J, with 8 bases in between. This CDR3 has 13 amino acids. CDR3: CASSLLYLGELFF. CDR3 in DNA: TGTGCCAGCAGCTTATTATATCTCGGGGAGCTGTTTTTT.

V gene TRBV18 combines with J gene TRBJ1-2; D possibly corresponds to TRBD1 (5 bases). V dropped 3 bases and J dropped 6 bases, with 17 bases sitting between them. Germline CDR1 reads KGHSH; CDR2 reads LQKENI. There are 15 residues in the CDR3. The CDR3 sequence is CASSPLGAPYHGYTF. In DNA form, the CDR3 reads TGTGCCAGCTCACCCTTAGGGGCACCCTATCATGGCTACACCTTC.

The chain employs TRBV4-1 and TRBJ2-1; no definite D call. This CDR3 has 14 residues. Trimming took off 4 bases at V and 4 bases at J, with 11 bases between the two ends. Germline CDR1 is MGHRA and CDR2 is YSYEKL. CDR3 DNA: TGCGCCAGCAGCCGTCCGGATCTTTACAATGAGCAGTTCTTC. It yields the protein CASSRPDLYNEQFF.

The J gene is TRBJ1-1, the V gene TRBV9; a possible D gene is TRBD1 (5 bases). The V gene's germline CDR1 is SGDLS and CDR2 YYNGEE. CDR3 length: 13 residues. Trimming pared 4 bases from V and 4 bases from J, leaving 11 bases between. The CDR3 bases are TGTGCCAGCAGCCAGTCGGGGGGCACTGAAGCTTTCTTT. Its protein is CASSQSGGTEAFF.

This clone was counted a few times. The chain couples TRBV25-1 to TRBJ2-1; D remains unclear. Germline V gene data show CDR1 as MGHDK and CDR2 as SYGVNS. The CDR3 runs 16 residues. V was clipped by 3 bases and J by 2 bases, with 14 bases between them. This CDR3 reads CASSEEGGGTYNEQFF. CDR3 nucleotide sequence: TGTGCCAGCAGTGAGGAAGGCGGCGGCACCTACAATGAGCAGTTCTTC.

The chain uses TRBV6-1 and TRBJ2-7, with TRBD2 identical over 10 bases. Losses at the gene ends were 7 bases for V and 9 bases for J; bases not matched to a gene: 15. CDR3 size: 15 residues. Germline values: CDR1 MNHNS, CDR2 SASEGT. The CDR3 reads CASTRGASGSFSQYF. The CDR3 DNA reads TGTGCCAGCACCCGCGGGGCTAGCGGGAGCTTTTCGCAGTACTTC.

This chain connects TRBV2 to TRBJ1-1; 7 bases line up with TRBD1. V dropped 6 bases and J dropped 4; count of bases not matched to a gene: 8. The CDR3 loop spans 14 amino acids. CDR1 is SNHLY, CDR2 FYNNEI, per germline. This CDR3 reads CASSAFRDSTEAFF. The CDR3 region has the DNA TGTGCCAGCAGCGCTTTTAGGGACAGCACTGAAGCTTTCTTT. Complete variable domain (other parts from reference TRBV2 and TRBJ1-1): EPEVTQTPSHQVTQMGQEVILRCVPISNHLYFYWYRQILGQKVEFLVSFYNNEISEKSEIFDDQFSVERPDGSNFTLKIRSTKLEDSAMYFCASSAFRDSTEAFFGQGTRLTVV.

The gene calls are TRBV29-1 and TRBJ1-2, with 9 bases aligning to TRBD1. The CDR3 is 16 residues long. Trimming took 7 bases from V and 0 from J; bases not matched to a gene: 12. Germline V gives CDR1 SQVTM, CDR2 ANQGSEA. The CDR3 DNA reads as TGCAGCGCAGGAGGACAGGGGCCCTCCGCTAACTATGGCTACACCTTC. The encoded protein is CSAGGQGPSANYGYTF.